The sample holds one count of the clone carrying this T cell receptor beta chain. The data are from a study of blood T cell repertoires in COVID-19. Study background: The analysed material was cDNA or gDNA that came from T cells, B-cell-depleted T cells, or PBMCs.

V gave up 4 bases and J gave up 4 bases, with 16 bases separating them. CDR3 size: 15 residues. Germline values: CDR1 SGHRS, CDR2 YFSETQ. How the authors handled the data: Amplified reference gene primers provided the basis for estimating nucleated cell counts. Profiling relied on immunoSEQ multiplex PCR, and the TCRdb table lists in-frame clones only, not all of them. The V and J calls and clone size are taken from that table; D and trimming were inferred from the DNA. This table holds 100,000 or so clones, less than 85% found once. The J gene is TRBJ2-3, the V gene TRBV5-1; tentative D call: TRBD2 (6 bases). This clonotype was sampled from a woman in her 70s with active or convalescent COVID-19. Sequencing was done on a sample of peripheral blood. The CDR3 coding sequence is TGCGCCAGCAGCGTTGGGACTGTAACGTCAGATACGCAGTATTTT. Its translation: CASSVGTVTSDTQYF.